The present T cell receptor (beta chain) was sequenced within a study of beta chain features in type 1 diabetes. Study observations and caveats: Sequencing the cDNA could make cells with high TCR expression show up more than they should. People with Type 1 diabetes carried modestly yet significantly shorter TCRB CDR3s in all four CD4+ subsets. Short templates might get an advantage during PCR, and this would be equal in patients and controls.

The V and J ends lost 1 base and 8 bases respectively, with 18 bases between them. CDR1 is SGHDT and CDR2 is YYEEEE in the germline V gene. The CDR3 runs 15 residues. On this clone: Its antigen is unidentified.

All of the isolated RNA was reverse transcribed, so expressed TCRB transcripts were sequenced. Generated by immunoSEQ multiplex PCR, the TCRdb table keeps only in-frame clones and is missing some. The profile shows about 340,000 clones, roughly 14% of them singletons. Sequenced sample: naive CD4+ T cells from blood. The chain is built from TRBV5-6 and TRBJ1-2, with D uncertain. The receptor comes from a woman aged 18-29 years with type 1 diabetes. The CDR3 DNA follows: TGTGCCAGCAGCTTGAGGAAAACTAAGCCTTCGGGCTACACCTTC. Translation gives CASSLRKTKPSGYTF.